This T cell receptor beta chain originates from a study of blood T cells in healthy people across ages (dated by TCRdb to the mid-2010s). In terms of the full investigation: In model experiments, template switching captured roughly one uniquely barcoded TCR beta cDNA molecule for every two T cells. To track age-related changes in TCR beta repertoire diversity, the study relied on deep sequencing normalized with unique cDNA molecular identifiers. To avoid experimental bias, donors of different ages were randomly spread across the sequencing lanes. The study analyzed two additional independent replicas of 1 million unique cDNA reads from the same blood draw for two donors, one aged 18 to 29 and one aged 80 or older. The donors were divided into four age groups: young (average around 15 years), middle-aged (over 35), aged (under 70) and long-lived (roughly 86). Broad study findings and their caveats: A strong correlation was found between observed TCR beta diversity and the percentage of naive T cells measured by flow cytometry. The long-lived group showed more naive CD4+ T cells, fewer expanded clones and increased TCR diversity than the aged group, suggesting age selection. Estimates of total diversity based on one million sequenced T cells were considered lower bounds and underestimates. Observed TCR beta diversity per million T cells fell roughly linearly with age, and a significant reduction was already apparent by age around 40. Since profiling was done on bulk unsorted PBMCs, naive and antigen-experienced compartments could not be conclusively compared. Because donor CMV infection status was unknown, age-related changes in expanded clonotypes were potentially confounded.

A word on this clonotype: The specificity of this receptor is unknown. Base qualities are not provided; no much larger clone lies one nucleotide away.

Systemically healthy Caucasian individuals from Russia, roughly 40 in total and aged about 6 to 95 years, were included as donors. Each donor gave about 11 milliliters of peripheral blood, drawn into EDTA-treated Vacutainer tubes. Ficoll-Paque density-gradient centrifugation was used to isolate PBMCs, with at least 6.5 million per sample. Total RNA, at least 6 micrograms per sample, was extracted from PBMCs with Trizol reagent. Naive CD45RAhigh/CD27high T cell percentages were measured by flow cytometry on a PBMC aliquot from every donor. The library came from 5' RACE. Sequencing was carried out with an Illumina HiSeq 2500. A second roughly 6 to 11 cycle PCR used a sample-barcoded 5' primer and a J-beta primer mix. A unique molecular identifier was introduced onto each TCR beta cDNA molecule by a template-switch 5' adaptor carrying 12 random nucleotides. Each sample yielded at least 3 million CDR3-containing paired-end reads. The Mint cDNA synthesis kit, primed by a TRBC-specific oligonucleotide, was used to synthesize first-strand cDNA from all RNA. All cDNA was treated with uracil-DNA glycosylase and then went through a first 18-cycle PCR with the universal primers M1SS and BC2_uni_R. The authors' analysis ran thus. For normalization, 1 million high-quality reads, each with a distinct molecular identifier, were randomly selected from each sample. Instead of being binned into consensus sequences, reads that shared molecular identifiers were thrown out. MiTCR, set to a Q25 quality threshold and the strictest error-elimination algorithm, was used for CDR3 identification, clonotype clustering and error correction. Lower-bound total TCR beta diversity was estimated with a nonparametric unseen species model using Euler transformation. TCRdb's own reprocessing of the public reads used fastp at Q25 and MiXCR and kept productive beta chains. Records with the same CDR3 protein are collapsed into one entry carrying the most frequent genes and DNA. These V and J calls are TCRdb output, not the study's own analysis. Across this sample there are about 830,000 distinct CDR3 sequences, with around two thirds seen only once. The ten largest make up about 30% of the sample.

Trimming costs V 4 bases and J 0 bases, and their ends lie 16 bases apart. From the cysteine up to the phenylalanine, the CDR3 has a length of 18 residues. Only the CDR3 region is kept as DNA, spanning 54 bases read in frame from base 1. The specimen sequenced was blood. The chain uses TRBV12-3 or TRBV12-4 and TRBJ1-6, with no D gene named confidently. The receptor's source is a man aged 25 to 45 in good health. The bases read TGTGCCAGCAGTTCATGGGGAATATTGAGCTCCTATAATTCACCCCTCCACTTT. Translated, this is CASSSWGILSSYNSPLHF.